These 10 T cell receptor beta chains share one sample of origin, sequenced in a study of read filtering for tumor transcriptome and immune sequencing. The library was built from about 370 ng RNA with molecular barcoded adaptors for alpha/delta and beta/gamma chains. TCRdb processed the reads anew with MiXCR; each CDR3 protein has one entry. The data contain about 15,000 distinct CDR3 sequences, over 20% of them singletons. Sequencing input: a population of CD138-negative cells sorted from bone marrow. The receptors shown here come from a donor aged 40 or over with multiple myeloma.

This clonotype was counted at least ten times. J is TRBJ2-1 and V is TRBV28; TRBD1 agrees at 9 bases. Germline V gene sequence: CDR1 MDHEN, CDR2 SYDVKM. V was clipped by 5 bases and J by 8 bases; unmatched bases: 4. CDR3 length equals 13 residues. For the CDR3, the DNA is TGTGCCAGCAGTCCAACAGGGGGCTATGAGCAGTTCTTC. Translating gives CASSPTGGYEQFF. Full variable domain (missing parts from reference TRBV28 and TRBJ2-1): DVKVTQSSRYLVKRTGEKVFLECVQDMDHENMFWYRQDPGLGLRLIYFSYDVKMKEKGDIPEGYSVSREKKERFSLILESASTNQTSMYLCASSPTGGYEQFFGPGTRLTVL.

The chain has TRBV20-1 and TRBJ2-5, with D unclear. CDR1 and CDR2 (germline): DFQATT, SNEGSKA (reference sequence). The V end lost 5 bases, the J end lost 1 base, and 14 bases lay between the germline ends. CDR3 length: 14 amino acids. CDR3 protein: CSARAWSGQETQYF. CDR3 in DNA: TGCAGTGCTCGCGCCTGGTCCGGCCAAGAGACCCAGTACTTC.

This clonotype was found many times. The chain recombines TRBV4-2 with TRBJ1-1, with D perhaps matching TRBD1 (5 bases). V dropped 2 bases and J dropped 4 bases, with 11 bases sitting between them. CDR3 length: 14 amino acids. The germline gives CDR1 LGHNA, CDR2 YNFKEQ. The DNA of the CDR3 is TGTGCCAGCAGCCAATGGTCGGGGGGCACTGAAGCTTTCTTT. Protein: CASSQWSGGTEAFF.

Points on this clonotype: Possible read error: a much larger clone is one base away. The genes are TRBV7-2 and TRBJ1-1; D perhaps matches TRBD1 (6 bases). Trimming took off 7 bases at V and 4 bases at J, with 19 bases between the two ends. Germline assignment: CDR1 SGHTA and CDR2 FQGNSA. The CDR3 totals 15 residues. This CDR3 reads CASNSQGIGGTEAFF. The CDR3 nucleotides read TGTGCCAGCAACTCCCAGGGGATTGGAGGCACTGAAGCTTTCTTT.

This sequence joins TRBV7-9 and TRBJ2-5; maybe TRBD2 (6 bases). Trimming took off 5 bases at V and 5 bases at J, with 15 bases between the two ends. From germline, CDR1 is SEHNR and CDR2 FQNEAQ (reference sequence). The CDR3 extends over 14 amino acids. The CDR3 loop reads CASSVLAAVETQYF. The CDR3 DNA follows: TGTGCCAGCAGCGTACTAGCCGCCGTGGAGACCCAGTACTTC.

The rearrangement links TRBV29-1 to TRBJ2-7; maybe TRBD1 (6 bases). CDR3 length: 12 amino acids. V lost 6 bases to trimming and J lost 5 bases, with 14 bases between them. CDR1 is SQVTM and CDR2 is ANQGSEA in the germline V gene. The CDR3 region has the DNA TGCAGCGTAGGCAGGGGATCCGACGAGCAGTACTTC. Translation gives CSVGRGSDEQYF.

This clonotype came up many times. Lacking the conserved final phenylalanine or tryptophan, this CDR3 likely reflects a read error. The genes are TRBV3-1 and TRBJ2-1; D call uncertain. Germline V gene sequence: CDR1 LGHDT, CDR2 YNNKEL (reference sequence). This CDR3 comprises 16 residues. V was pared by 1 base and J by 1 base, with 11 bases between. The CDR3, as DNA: TGTGCCAGCAGCCAAGGACGGGCCTCTTCCTACAATGAGCAGTTCCTC. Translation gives CASSQGRASSYNEQFL.

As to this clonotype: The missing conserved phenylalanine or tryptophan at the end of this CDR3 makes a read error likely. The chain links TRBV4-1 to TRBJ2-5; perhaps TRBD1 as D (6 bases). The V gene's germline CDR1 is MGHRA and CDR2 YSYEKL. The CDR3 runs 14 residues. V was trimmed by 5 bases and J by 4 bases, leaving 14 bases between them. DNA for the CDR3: TGCGCCAGCAGCGGCCGGGGCAGGGGAGAGACCCAGTACCTC. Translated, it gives CASSGRGRGETQYL.

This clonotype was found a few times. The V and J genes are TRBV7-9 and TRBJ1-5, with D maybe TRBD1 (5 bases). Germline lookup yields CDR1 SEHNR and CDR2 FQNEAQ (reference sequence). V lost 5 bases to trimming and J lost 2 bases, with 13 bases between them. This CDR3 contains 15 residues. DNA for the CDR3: TGTGCCAGCAGCCCTGAGGGGAGTCGCAATCAGCCCCAGCATTTT. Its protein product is CASSPEGSRNQPQHF.

The CDR3 DNA follows: TGTGCCTGGAGTCCAGCCGGGACAGTTGATCAGCCCCAGCATTTT. It codes for CAWSPAGTVDQPQHF. The V call is TRBV30, the J call TRBJ1-5; 7 nucleotides align to TRBD1. Germline CDR1 and CDR2: GTSNPN and SVGIG (reference sequence). J was trimmed by 5 bases and V by 2 bases; bases with no gene match: 9. There are 15 residues in the CDR3.